What follows are 14 T cell receptor beta chains derived from one specimen sequenced in a study of tumor-infiltrating lymphocytes in primary liver carcinoma. With a constant-region primer, TCR beta cDNA was made from approximately 450 ng of total RNA. Three-round nested multiplex PCR performed with slightly modified ARM-PCR produced the TCR beta libraries. The first two PCR rounds used TRBV1-TRBV30 primers with a Cbeta primer, roughly 10 cycles each. MiXCR, run by TCRdb on the multiplex PCR reads, gives a single entry per CDR3 protein. This sample has about 100,000 distinct CDR3 sequences, with about 63% found just once. From about 19-30 mg of unsorted bulk tissue, DNA and RNA were co-extracted together. The sequenced material came from liver tumor tissue from sampling region 2. Subset indicated: tumor region T2, inferior pole. All receptors derive from a woman aged 60 to 75 with primary liver carcinoma and hepatitis B virus infection.

This clonotype was seen only a few times. V and J are TRBV28 and TRBJ2-1; perhaps TRBD2 as D (6 bases). V lost 8 bases and J lost 10, with 15 bases in between. CDR3 length equals 12 residues. Per germline, CDR1 MDHEN and CDR2 SYDVKM. The CDR3 DNA is TGTGCCAGCGGAGGGCGGGTTCTGGAGCAGTTCTTC. Amino acids: CASGGRVLEQFF.

Comment on this clonotype: At one of its ends the junction is not consistent with the germline gene, which may arise from a read error. This rearrangement joins TRBV6-5 to TRBJ2-7; no clear D gene. The germline V gene encodes CDR1 MNHEY and CDR2 SVGAGI. The CDR3 sequence is 11 residues long. This chain's CDR3 is CASRSSYEECF. CDR3 sequence (DNA): TGTGCAAGCAGGTCCTCCTACGAGGAGTGCTTC.

About this clonotype: Since no conserved phenylalanine or tryptophan closes the CDR3, a read error is the likely cause. No DNA is shown, since the ends of the CDR3 on it are uncertain; the CDR3 is the one TCRdb lists. The rearrangement uses TRBV29-1 and TRBJ2-7; the table's D call TRBD1 went unverified against the DNA. Counting both end residues, the CDR3 totals 14 amino acids. Per germline, CDR1 SQVTM and CDR2 ANQGSEA. This chain's CDR3 is CSVTRTGSSYEQYL.

A remark on this clonotype: One end of the junction is discordant with germline, which a read error may explain. The CDR3 DNA sequence: TGTGCCAGCAGCTCGCTCGGTGGGGTCGGGATGAACAATGAGCAGCTCTTC. It translates to CASSSLGGVGMNNEQLF. The rearrangement uses TRBV7-3 and TRBJ2-1; tentatively, D is TRBD2 (5 bases). Germline CDR1 SGHTA, CDR2 FQGTGA. The CDR3 is made up of 17 amino acids.

In the case of this clonotype: One end of the junction is discordant with germline, which a read error may explain. The rearrangement links TRBV10-3 to TRBJ2-1, with D possibly being TRBD1 or TRBD2 (5 bases each). The CDR3 contains 14 residues. Germline V CDR1 and CDR2: ENHRY, SYGVKD. The CDR3: CAISETGPNNEQFF. DNA of the CDR3: TGTGCCATCAGTGAGACGGGACCTAACAATGAGCAGTTCTTT.

Remarks on this clonotype: Lacking the conserved final phenylalanine or tryptophan, this CDR3 likely reflects a read error. The chain links TRBV29-1 to TRBJ2-5; possible D gene TRBD1, 6 bases. The CDR3 spans 14 residues. Germline V CDR1 and CDR2: SQVTM, ANQGSEA. Trimming stripped 6 bases from V and 3 bases from J, with 17 bases between. The CDR3 DNA is TGCAGCGTCACCCAATCAGGGGCAGAAGAGACCCAGTACTTG. It encodes CSVTQSGAEETQYL.

This clonotype was recorded many times. This chain links TRBV10-3 with TRBJ2-2; a possible D gene is TRBD2 (6 bases). Germline V lookup: CDR1 ENHRY, CDR2 SYGVKD. The CDR3 sequence is 15 residues long. V shed 6 bases and J shed 6 bases, with 17 bases lying between them. The CDR3 is CAISRPLGGAGELFF. CDR3 nucleotides: TGTGCCATCAGCCGACCGTTGGGAGGAGCCGGGGAGCTGTTTTTT.

Details on this clonotype: A much larger clone lies a single base off, so this may be a read error. This sequence joins TRBV5-1 and TRBJ2-1, with 11 nucleotides matching TRBD1. The CDR3 length is 15 residues. Germline CDR1 is SGHRS and CDR2 is YFSETQ. The CDR3 bases are TGCGCCAGCAGCCGGGACAGGGGGGAATACAATGGGCAGTTCTTC. Amino acid sequence: CASSRDRGEYNGQFF. Drawing the rest from reference TRBV5-1 and TRBJ2-1, the complete variable domain is KAGVTQTPRYLIKTRGQQVTLSCSPISGHRSVSWYQQTPGQGLQFLFEYFSETQRNKGNFPGRFSGRQFSNSRSEMNVSTLELGDSALYLCASSRDRGEYNGQFFGPGTRLTVL.

The chain joins TRBV11-2 to TRBJ2-7, with 7 bases that match TRBD1. The CDR3 totals 12 residues. Germline trimming cut 7 bases from V and 6 bases from J; bases unmatched to any gene: 6. Germline CDR1 SGHAT, CDR2 FQNNGV. The CDR3 region has the DNA TGTGCCAGCAACCAGACAGGGATCGAGCAGTACTTC. Its protein product is CASNQTGIEQYF.

This sequence joins TRBV12-3 or TRBV12-4 and TRBJ2-1, with D possibly matching TRBD2 (6 bases). V gave up 6 bases and J gave up 4 bases, with 19 bases separating them. The CDR3 covers 16 residues. This CDR3 is CASSHPTSGKYNEQFF. In DNA, the CDR3 is TGTGCCAGCAGCCATCCGACTAGTGGGAAGTACAATGAGCAGTTCTTC.

In its sample, this clonotype was seen many times. The chain links TRBV4-1 to TRBJ1-5, with D perhaps matching TRBD1 (5 bases). The CDR3 spans 18 residues. Trimming shortened V by 0 bases and J by 2 bases, and 17 bases separated the two germline ends. Germline lookup yields CDR1 MGHRA and CDR2 YSYEKL. CDR3 protein: CASSQDFKTGGRNQPQHF. CDR3 in DNA: TGCGCCAGCAGCCAAGATTTTAAAACAGGAGGGCGCAATCAGCCCCAGCATTTT.

This clonotype came up a few times. V gene TRBV28 combines with J gene TRBJ1-5; D unclear. The CDR3 contains 14 residues. The V gene lost 6 bases and the J gene lost 9 bases, with 18 bases spanning the gap. Germline CDR1 is MDHEN and CDR2 is SYDVKM. The CDR3 region is CASSSTLNSRPQHF. CDR3 DNA sequence: TGTGCCAGCAGCTCGACCCTAAATAGTCGGCCCCAGCATTTT.

A remark on this clonotype: One junction end disagrees with the germline gene, perhaps due to a read error. The CDR3 spells CATRGLVYTGDLFF. The CDR3 DNA follows: TGTGCCACTCGGGGCCTTGTGTACACCGGGGACCTGTTTTTT. The chain uses TRBV10-3 and TRBJ2-2; TRBD1 or TRBD2 may be the D gene (5 bases each). The CDR3 totals 14 residues. Germline V CDR1 and CDR2: ENHRY, SYGVKD.

This chain uses TRBV9 with TRBJ1-1; TRBD1 might be the D (5 bases). The length of the CDR3 is 13 residues. Germline CDR1 and CDR2: SGDLS and YYNGEE. V lost 2 bases, J lost 3 bases, and 8 bases lay in between. DNA of the CDR3: TGTGCCAGCAGCGTGAGGGGAGACACTGAAGCTTTCTTT. Translation gives CASSVRGDTEAFF.